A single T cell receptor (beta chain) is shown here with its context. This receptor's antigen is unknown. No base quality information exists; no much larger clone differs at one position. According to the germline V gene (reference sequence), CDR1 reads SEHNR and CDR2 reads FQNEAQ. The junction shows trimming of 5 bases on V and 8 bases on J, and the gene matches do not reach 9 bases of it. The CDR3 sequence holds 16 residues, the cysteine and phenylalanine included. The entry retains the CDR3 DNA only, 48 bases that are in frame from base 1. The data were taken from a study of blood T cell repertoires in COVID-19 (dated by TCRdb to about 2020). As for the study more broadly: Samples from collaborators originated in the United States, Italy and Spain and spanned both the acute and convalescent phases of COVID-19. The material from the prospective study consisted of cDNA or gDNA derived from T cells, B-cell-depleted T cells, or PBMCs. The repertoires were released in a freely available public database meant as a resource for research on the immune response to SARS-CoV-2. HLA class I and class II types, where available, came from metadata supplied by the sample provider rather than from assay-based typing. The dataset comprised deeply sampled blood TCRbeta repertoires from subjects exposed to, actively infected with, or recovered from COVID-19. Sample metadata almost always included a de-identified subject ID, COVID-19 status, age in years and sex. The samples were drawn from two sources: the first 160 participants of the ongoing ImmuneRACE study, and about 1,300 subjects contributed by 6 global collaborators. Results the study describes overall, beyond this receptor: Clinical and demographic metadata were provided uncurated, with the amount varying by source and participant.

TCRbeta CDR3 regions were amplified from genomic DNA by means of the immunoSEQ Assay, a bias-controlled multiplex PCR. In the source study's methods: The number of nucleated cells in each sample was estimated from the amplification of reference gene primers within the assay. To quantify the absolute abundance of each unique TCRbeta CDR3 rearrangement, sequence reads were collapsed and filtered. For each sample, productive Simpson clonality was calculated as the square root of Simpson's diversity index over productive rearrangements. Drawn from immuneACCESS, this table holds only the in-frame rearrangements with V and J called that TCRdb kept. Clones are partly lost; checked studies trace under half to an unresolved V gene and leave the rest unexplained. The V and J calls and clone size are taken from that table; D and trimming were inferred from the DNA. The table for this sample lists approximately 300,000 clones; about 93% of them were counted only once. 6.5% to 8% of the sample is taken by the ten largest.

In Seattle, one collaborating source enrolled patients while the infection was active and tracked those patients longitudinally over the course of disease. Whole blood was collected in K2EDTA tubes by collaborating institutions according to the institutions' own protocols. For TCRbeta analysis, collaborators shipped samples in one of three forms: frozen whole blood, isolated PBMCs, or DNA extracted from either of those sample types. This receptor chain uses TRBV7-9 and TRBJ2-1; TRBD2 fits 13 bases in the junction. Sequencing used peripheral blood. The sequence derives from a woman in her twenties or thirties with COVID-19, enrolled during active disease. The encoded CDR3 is CASSGPGTSGIHEQFF. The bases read TGTGCCAGCAGCGGCCCCGGGACTAGCGGGATCCATGAGCAGTTCTTC.